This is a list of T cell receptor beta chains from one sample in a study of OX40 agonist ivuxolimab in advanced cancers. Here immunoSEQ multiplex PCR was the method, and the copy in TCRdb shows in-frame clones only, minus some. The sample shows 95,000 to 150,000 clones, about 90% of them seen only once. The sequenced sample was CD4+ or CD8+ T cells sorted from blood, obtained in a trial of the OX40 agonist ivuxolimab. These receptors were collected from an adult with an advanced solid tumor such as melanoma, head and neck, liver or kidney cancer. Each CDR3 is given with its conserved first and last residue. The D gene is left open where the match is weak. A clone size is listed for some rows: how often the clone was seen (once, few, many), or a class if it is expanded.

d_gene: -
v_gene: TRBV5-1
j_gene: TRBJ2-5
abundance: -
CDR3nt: TGCGCCAGCAGGGTGGGGGAGGAGGAGACCCAGTACTTC
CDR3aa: CASRVGEEETQYF

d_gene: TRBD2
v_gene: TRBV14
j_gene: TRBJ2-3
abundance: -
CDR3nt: TGTGCCAGCAGCCCAGAGGGACTAGCGGGAGGAAGGGCAGATACGCAGTATTTT
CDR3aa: CASSPEGLAGGRADTQYF

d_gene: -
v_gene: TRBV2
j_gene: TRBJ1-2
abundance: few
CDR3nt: TGTGCCAGCAGTCAAAACCCGACAGGCCCCGTCTACACCTTC
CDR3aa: CASSQNPTGPVYTF

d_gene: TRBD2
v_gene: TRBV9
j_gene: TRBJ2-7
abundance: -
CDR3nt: TGTGCCAGCAGCGTCGAAGCGGGAGCGCGCTCCTACGAGCAGTACTTC
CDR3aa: CASSVEAGARSYEQYF

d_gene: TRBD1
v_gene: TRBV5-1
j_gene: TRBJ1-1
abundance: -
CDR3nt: TGCGCCAGCAGCTCTCGGGACAGGGGGCCCACTGAAGCTTTCTTT
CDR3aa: CASSSRDRGPTEAFF

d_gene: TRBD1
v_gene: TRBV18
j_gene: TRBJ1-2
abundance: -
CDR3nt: TGTGCCAGCTCACCACGACTACAGGGGCTCGACTATGGCTACACCTTC
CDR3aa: CASSPRLQGLDYGYTF

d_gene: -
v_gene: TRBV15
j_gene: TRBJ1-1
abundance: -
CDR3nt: TGTGCCACCAGCCGATCGAACACTGAAGCTTTCTTT
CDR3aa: CATSRSNTEAFF

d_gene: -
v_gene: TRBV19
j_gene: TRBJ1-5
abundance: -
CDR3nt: TGTGCCAGTAGTATAGTAGCAGGACCTAGCGGGCCCCAGCATTTT
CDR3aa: CASSIVAGPSGPQHF

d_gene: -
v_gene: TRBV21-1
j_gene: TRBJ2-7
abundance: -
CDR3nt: TGTGCCAGCAGCATCCGGGACAGGCGGTACGAGCAGTACTTC
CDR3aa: CASSIRDRRYEQYF

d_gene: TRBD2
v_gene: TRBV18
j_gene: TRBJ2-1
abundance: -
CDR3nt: TGTGCCAGCTCAAGGACTAGCGATTACTACAATGAGCAGTTCTTC
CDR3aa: CASSRTSDYYNEQFF

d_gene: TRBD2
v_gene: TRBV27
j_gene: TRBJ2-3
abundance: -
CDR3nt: TGTGCCAGCAGTTTATGGCCCACTAGCGGGAGGGTAACAGATACGCAGTATTTT
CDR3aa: CASSLWPTSGRVTDTQYF

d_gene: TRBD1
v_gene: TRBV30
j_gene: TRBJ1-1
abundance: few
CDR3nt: TGTGCCTGGCAGGGACAGACGAACACTGAAGCTTTCTTT
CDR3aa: CAWQGQTNTEAFF

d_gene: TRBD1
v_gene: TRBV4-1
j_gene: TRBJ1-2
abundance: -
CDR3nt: TGCGCCAGCAGCCAACCGGGACAGGGGAGCTATGGCTACACCTTC
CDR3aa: CASSQPGQGSYGYTF

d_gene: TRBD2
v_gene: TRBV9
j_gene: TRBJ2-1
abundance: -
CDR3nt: TGTGCCAGCAGCGTAGATGACACTAGCGGGAGTACCCAAGGGCAGTTCTTC
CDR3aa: CASSVDDTSGSTQGQFF